The 22 T cell receptor beta chains listed next were all sequenced from one sample in a study of T cell responses to AZD1222 COVID-19 vaccine (dated by TCRdb to the early 2020s). The sample's time point, from its label and the paper: about 28 days (+/-7) after the second vaccine dose. The method was the immunoSEQ multiplex PCR assay. As stored in TCRdb, this immuneACCESS dataset retains in-frame rearrangements with V and J assigned. A fraction of the clones does not appear; measured against another copy, unresolved V genes explain less than half of the discrepancy, and the remainder lacks a known reason. The sample records some 280,000 clones, 90% to 95% of which are singletons. Of the sample, 0.5% to 0.65% is held by the ten largest clones. Sample: peripheral blood, taken 28 days after the second AZD1222 dose. The receptors derive from an adult who received the AZD1222 COVID-19 vaccine.

The rearrangement joins TRBV5-1 to TRBJ2-7; TRBD2 matches at 8 bases. With V trimmed by 0 bases and J by 7 bases, 12 bases remained unmatched. This CDR3 is built from 16 residues. CDR1 and CDR2 from the germline V gene are SGHRS and YFSETQ. The CDR3 DNA reads TGCGCCAGCAGCTTGGCCGTGGGCGGGAGGTCCCAAGAGCAGTACTTC. It yields the protein CASSLAVGGRSQEQYF.

The chain joins TRBV12-3 or TRBV12-4 to TRBJ1-2; no firm D call. V was clipped by 5 bases and J by 7 bases, with 11 bases between them. The CDR3 is 12 amino acids. Written as DNA, the CDR3 is TGTGCCAGCAGTCCCGGTCCGGCTGGCTACACCTTC. Amino acids: CASSPGPAGYTF.

This chain joins TRBV2 and TRBJ2-5, with a tentative D call TRBD1 (6 bases). Trimming removed 4 bases at V and 1 base at J, with 10 bases between. The CDR3 covers 14 residues. The germline gives CDR1 SNHLY, CDR2 FYNNEI. The CDR3 nucleotides read TGTGCCAGCAGTGTTCAGGGGACCCAAGAGACCCAGTACTTC. Amino acids: CASSVQGTQETQYF.

This clone came up once. CDR3 loop: CATSESDSTDTQYF. The CDR3 bases are TGTGCCACCAGTGAATCCGACAGCACAGATACGCAGTATTTT. The genes are TRBV24-1 and TRBJ2-3; D ambiguous. The germline V and J ends were trimmed by 4 bases and 0 bases, with 7 bases remaining between them. This CDR3 is 14 amino acids long. From germline, CDR1 is KGHDR and CDR2 SFDVKD.

The rearrangement uses TRBV28 and TRBJ2-1; D gene uncertain. Trimming shortened V by 5 bases and J by 7 bases, and 15 bases separated the two germline ends. Germline lookup yields CDR1 MDHEN and CDR2 SYDVKM. The length of the CDR3 is 14 residues. CDR3 loop: CASSADQGWNEQFF. CDR3 DNA sequence: TGTGCCAGCAGTGCCGACCAAGGTTGGAATGAGCAGTTCTTC. Full variable domain (outside the CDR3, taken from reference TRBV28 and TRBJ2-1): DVKVTQSSRYLVKRTGEKVFLECVQDMDHENMFWYRQDPGLGLRLIYFSYDVKMKEKGDIPEGYSVSREKKERFSLILESASTNQTSMYLCASSADQGWNEQFFGPGTRLTVL.

This clone has only a few counts. The V and J genes are TRBV18 and TRBJ2-1; 7 bases agree with TRBD2. After removal of 3 bases from V and 10 bases from J, the junction contained 12 bases not matched to a gene. The CDR3 contains 15 residues. Germline loops: CDR1 KGHSH, CDR2 LQKENI. CDR3 region: CASSPPSGGSKEQFF. The CDR3 DNA reads as TGTGCCAGCTCACCGCCCTCGGGGGGATCCAAAGAGCAGTTCTTC.

This clone was counted a few times. The chain links TRBV6-2 or TRBV6-3 to TRBJ2-5, with D possibly being TRBD2 (8 bases). The CDR3 extends over 16 amino acids. V was cut by 5 bases and J by 2 bases, with 18 bases left in between. Germline lookup yields CDR1 MNHEY and CDR2 SVGEGT. Here the CDR3 DNA reads TGTGCCAGCAGTCTCGGGGGGGACAGACTACAAGAGACCCAGTACTTC. It translates to CASSLGGDRLQETQYF.

This chain uses TRBV6-5 with TRBJ1-4; D gene uncertain. This CDR3 is 13 amino acids long. In germline, CDR1 is MNHEY, CDR2 SVGAGI. Trimming removed 9 bases from V and 0 bases from J, with 8 bases in between. The CDR3 DNA is TGTGCCAGTCGACTCTCAACTAATGAAAAACTGTTTTTT. Protein: CASRLSTNEKLFF.

This rearrangement joins TRBV14 to TRBJ1-3; D gene unclear. Between the trimmed V and J ends, which lost 5 bases and 4 bases, there was a span of 18 bases. Germline-derived CDR1 and CDR2 are SGHDN and FVKESK. The CDR3 runs to 16 residues. The CDR3 reads CASSYTVQGPGNTIYF. CDR3 DNA: TGTGCCAGCAGCTATACCGTCCAAGGACCGGGAAACACCATATATTTT. Looking up the rest from reference TRBV14 and TRBJ1-3 gives the full variable domain: EAGVTQFPSHSVIEKGQTVTLRCDPISGHDNLYWYRRVMGKEIKFLLHFVKESKQDESGMPNNRFLAERTGGTYSTLKVQPAELEDSGVYFCASSYTVQGPGNTIYFGEGSWLTVV.

The chain joins TRBV5-1 to TRBJ1-2; 7 nucleotides agree with TRBD1. Trimming took 0 bases from V and 5 from J; bases not matched to a gene: 10. There are 16 residues in the CDR3. The germline V gene encodes CDR1 SGHRS and CDR2 YFSETQ. The CDR3 reads CASSLEGGWDRYGYTF. The CDR3 region has the DNA TGCGCCAGCAGCTTGGAAGGGGGCTGGGACAGATATGGCTACACCTTC.

This rearrangement joins TRBV23-1 to TRBJ1-5; D remains ambiguous. TRBV23-1 is labeled an ORF, and its function is uncertain. V lost 7 bases and J 5 bases, leaving 15 bases between the germline ends. The CDR3 has 14 amino acids. CDR3 sequence (DNA): TGCGCCAGCATCAAGAGGGTAAGGGATCAGCCCCAGCATTTT. Its protein product is CASIKRVRDQPQHF.

V and J are TRBV11-2 and TRBJ1-5; no definite D call. Trimming removed 0 bases from V and 4 bases from J, with 10 bases in between. The CDR3 is 15 residues long. The germline CDR1 and CDR2 sequences are SGHAT and FQNNGV. The CDR3 nucleotides are TGTGCCAGCAGCTTAGATGATGGGTGGAATCAGCCCCAGCATTTT. Its protein product is CASSLDDGWNQPQHF.

This chain uses TRBV5-1 with TRBJ1-3; a possible D gene is TRBD1 (5 bases). Trimming left V 0 bases short and J 0 bases short, with 13 bases between. This CDR3 comprises 17 residues. Germline V gene data show CDR1 as SGHRS and CDR2 as YFSETQ. CDR3 nucleotides: TGCGCCAGCAGCTTGGCCGGGGCACAAAGCTCTGGAAACACCATATATTTT. Translated, it gives CASSLAGAQSSGNTIYF.

The V gene is TRBV28, the J gene TRBJ1-1, with 8 positions matching TRBD1. The CDR3 runs to 16 residues. Germline V gene data show CDR1 as MDHEN and CDR2 as SYDVKM. Losses at the gene ends were 3 bases for V and 8 bases for J; bases not matched to a gene: 14. In DNA form, the CDR3 reads TGTGCCAGCAGTTTGCGCAGGGGGCTCTTTCCCCCGGAAGCTTTCTTT. Amino acid sequence: CASSLRRGLFPPEAFF.

The V gene is TRBV20-1, the J gene TRBJ1-2, with D possibly matching TRBD1 (5 bases). The CDR3 runs 14 residues. From germline, CDR1 is DFQATT and CDR2 SNEGSKA (reference sequence). The V and J ends lost 3 bases and 2 bases respectively, with 13 bases between them. The CDR3 loop reads CSASGALSNYGYTF. The CDR3 DNA sequence: TGCAGTGCTAGTGGGGCGCTTTCGAACTATGGCTACACCTTC.

CDR3 sequence reads: CASSLGPGTGFNYGYTF. CDR3 nucleotides: TGTGCCAGCAGCTTGGGCCCCGGGACAGGGTTTAACTATGGCTACACCTTC. J is TRBJ1-2 and V is TRBV5-8; TRBD1 matches at 9 bases. CDR1 and CDR2 from the germline V gene are SGHTS and YDEGEE. This CDR3 is built from 17 residues. With 0 bases clipped from V and 1 base from J, the junction kept 7 bases outside the gene matches.

This clone was seen once. This rearrangement joins TRBV28 to TRBJ1-2; 7 bases match TRBD1. This CDR3 comprises 14 residues. Germline loops: CDR1 MDHEN, CDR2 SYDVKM. V dropped 3 bases and J dropped 4; count of bases not matched to a gene: 5. CDR3 nucleotides: TGTGCCAGCAGTTTCACCCGACAGGGCTATGGCTACACCTTC. This translates into CASSFTRQGYGYTF.

The chain is built from TRBV5-4 and TRBJ1-3, with TRBD1 identical over 7 bases. V was clipped by 4 bases and J by 2 bases; unmatched bases: 3. Germline CDR1 reads SGHNT; CDR2 reads YYREEE (reference sequence). This CDR3 contains 14 residues. In DNA, the CDR3 is TGTGCCAGCAGCCAGGGGGGGCCTGGAAACACCATATATTTT. This codes for CASSQGGPGNTIYF.

This chain connects TRBV6-6 to TRBJ1-4; the D is unclear. Trimming left V 1 base short and J 7 bases short, with 7 bases between. CDR1 is MNHNY, CDR2 SVGAGI, per germline (reference sequence). The CDR3 contains 13 residues. The DNA of the CDR3 is TGTGCCAGCAGTTACTTCCGGGCTGAAAAACTGTTTTTT. This codes for CASSYFRAEKLFF.

This clone was observed once. The rearrangement links TRBV5-5 to TRBJ2-2; D gene unclear. Germline CDR1 SGHKS, CDR2 YYEKEE (reference sequence). Trimming cost V 2 bases and J 0 bases, with 14 bases left between them. This CDR3 spans 17 amino acids. The CDR3 region has the DNA TGTGCCAGCAGCTTAGCCCCGGAAGCCTCGAACACCGGGGAGCTGTTTTTT. Translation: CASSLAPEASNTGELFF.

The chain links TRBV2 to TRBJ2-2; weak D call: TRBD1 (6 bases). CDR1 SNHLY and CDR2 FYNNEI come from the germline V gene. Trimming left V 0 bases short and J 0 bases short, with 8 bases between. This CDR3 has 16 residues. CDR3 loop: CASSEAGTTNTGELFF. The CDR3 bases are TGTGCCAGCAGTGAAGCGGGGACAACGAACACCGGGGAGCTGTTTTTT.

V and J are TRBV19 and TRBJ2-5; D is perhaps TRBD1 or TRBD2 (5 bases each). Germline V gives CDR1 LNHDA, CDR2 SQIVND (reference sequence). The CDR3 is 12 amino acids. The CDR3 region is CAAGALGETQYF. The CDR3 DNA reads as TGTGCTGCCGGGGCCCTCGGGGAGACCCAGTACTTC.